The next 21 T cell receptor beta chains were all read from a single sample in a study of T cells after yellow fever vaccination. TCRdb redid the calling of the 5' RACE reads with MiXCR, one entry per CDR3 protein. The sample includes about 550,000 distinct CDR3 sequences, 15% to 20% seen only once; the top ten take 14%. This material consisted of PBMCs, taken 15 days after the yellow fever booster vaccination. These receptors all stem from a man younger than 45 who received the YFV17D yellow fever vaccine.

This clonotype was seen more than once but under ten times. The chain uses TRBV5-1 and TRBJ2-7, with a possible D match to TRBD2 (6 bases). The CDR3 totals 14 residues. Per germline, CDR1 SGHRS and CDR2 YFSETQ. The V end was cut by 4 bases, the J end by 6 bases, with 17 bases between. Here the CDR3 reads CASSGPSPSAEQYF. As DNA, the CDR3 is TGCGCCAGCAGCGGACCGTCCCCTAGCGCCGAGCAGTACTTC.

This chain's CDR3 is CASSPVGQGNYEQYF. CDR3 DNA: TGTGCCAGCAGCCCGGTGGGGCAGGGGAACTACGAGCAGTACTTC. The rearrangement links TRBV7-2 to TRBJ2-7; tentatively, D is TRBD1 (6 bases). V dropped 5 bases and J dropped 3 bases, with 17 bases sitting between them. Per the germline V gene, CDR1 is SGHTA and CDR2 is FQGNSA. CDR3 length: 15 amino acids.

This clonotype occurred once. The V call is TRBV6-5, the J call TRBJ1-1, with 7 nucleotides matching TRBD1. V gave up 2 bases and J gave up 3 bases; unmatched junction bases: 3. Germline V CDR1 and CDR2: MNHEY, SVGAGI. The CDR3 length is 14 residues. The DNA of the CDR3 is TGTGCCAGCAGTTACGGGACAGAGGACACTGAAGCTTTCTTT. Translating it yields CASSYGTEDTEAFF.

This clonotype turned up a few times. CDR3 nucleotide sequence: TGTGCCAGCAGTTTAGATCCAGGTGTAGGAGAGACCCAGTACTTC. It is translated as CASSLDPGVGETQYF. The rearrangement uses TRBV12-3 or TRBV12-4 and TRBJ2-5; D not certain. CDR3 length equals 15 residues. Trimming stripped 1 base from V and 4 bases from J, with 13 bases between.

CDR3 in amino acids: CASSFDSQSYNEQFF. The CDR3 region has the DNA TGTGCCAGCAGCTTCGACAGCCAATCCTACAATGAGCAGTTCTTC. The rearrangement links TRBV5-4 to TRBJ2-1, with D maybe TRBD1 (5 bases). V lost 2 bases to trimming and J lost 1 base, with 10 bases between them. Per the germline V gene, CDR1 is SGHNT and CDR2 is YYREEE (reference sequence). The CDR3 runs to 15 residues.

The chain has TRBV24-1 and TRBJ2-3; 9 bases are shared with TRBD1. There are 17 residues in the CDR3. The germline gives CDR1 KGHDR, CDR2 SFDVKD. Trimming cost V 3 bases and J 1 base; bases outside gene matches: 7. This chain's CDR3 is CATSDQRQGVGTDTQYF. The DNA of the CDR3 is TGTGCCACCAGTGATCAACGACAGGGGGTGGGCACAGATACGCAGTATTTT.

V is TRBV6-1 and J is TRBJ2-1; 12 bases agree with TRBD2. The CDR3 has 14 amino acids. Germline CDR1 reads MNHNS; CDR2 reads SASEGT. V was pared by 8 bases and J by 9 bases, with 8 bases of the junction left unmatched. DNA of the CDR3: TGTGCCAGCTCCCCTAGCGGGGGGGCAGGTGAGCAGTTCTTC. Translation gives CASSPSGGAGEQFF.

The chain links TRBV16 to TRBJ2-1, with TRBD1 as a possible D gene (5 bases). CDR1 and CDR2 (germline): KGHSY, FQNENV. This CDR3 is 21 amino acids long. The germline V and J ends were trimmed by 4 bases and 0 bases, with 28 bases remaining between them. The CDR3 nucleotides are TGTGCCAGCAGCCCTGGAACTGGTTGGTTAGTTGGGGCCAGCTCCTACAATGAGCAGTTCTTC. It is translated as CASSPGTGWLVGASSYNEQFF.

This clonotype was seen a few times. The CDR3 DNA sequence: TGTGCCACCAGCATTAGCCGGACTCGACCGGAGGAAAAACTGTTTTTT. This gives the protein CATSISRTRPEEKLFF. The chain carries TRBV15 and TRBJ1-4; no firm D call. The CDR3 extends over 16 amino acids. The V gene lost 4 bases and the J gene lost 8 bases, with 20 bases spanning the gap. CDR1 and CDR2 from the germline V gene are LNHNV and YYDKDF (reference sequence).

In this sample, this clonotype turned up a few times. The J gene is TRBJ2-1, the V gene TRBV15, with 8 bases aligning to TRBD2. This CDR3 region has 19 residues. Germline V gene data show CDR1 as LNHNV and CDR2 as YYDKDF (reference sequence). J gave up 0 bases and V 0 bases, and 10 bases lay outside the gene matches. The CDR3 nucleotides are TGTGCCACCAGCAGAGATCTGCGGGAGGTCCTCCTCTCCTACAATGAGCAGTTCTTC. Protein sequence: CATSRDLREVLLSYNEQFF.

In nucleotides, the CDR3 is TGCGCCAGCAGCCAGGGGGGGGGCGCTGGGCAGCCCCAGCATTTT. Amino acids: CASSQGGGAGQPQHF. The chain is built from TRBV4-3 and TRBJ1-5; TRBD1 might be the D (6 bases). This CDR3 contains 15 residues. The V end was cut by 3 bases, the J end by 7 bases, with 16 bases between. Germline assignment: CDR1 LGHNA and CDR2 YSLEER.

This clonotype was detected ten times or more. This chain uses TRBV5-1 with TRBJ2-5; D is possibly TRBD1 (6 bases). Trimming left V 3 bases short and J 2 bases short, with 8 bases between. Germline loops: CDR1 SGHRS, CDR2 YFSETQ. There are 13 residues in the CDR3. This chain's CDR3 is CASSSTGQETQYF. In DNA form, the CDR3 reads TGCGCCAGCAGCTCGACAGGACAAGAGACCCAGTACTTC.

CDR3 nucleotides: TGTGCCAGCAGCTTAGCGACGGGACCAACCTACGAGCAGTACTTC. Protein product: CASSLATGPTYEQYF. This chain uses TRBV7-2 with TRBJ2-7, with D perhaps matching TRBD1 or TRBD2 (5 bases each). Trimming cost V 0 bases and J 2 bases, with 11 bases left between them. Germline CDR1 and CDR2: SGHTA and FQGNSA. CDR3 size: 15 residues.

In this sample, this clonotype turned up a few times. J is TRBJ2-1 and V is TRBV18; possibly TRBD2 for D (6 bases). V lost 4 bases to trimming and J lost 0 bases, with 10 bases between them. Germline values: CDR1 KGHSH, CDR2 LQKENI. There are 15 residues in the CDR3. CDR3 region: CASSQGLASYNEQFF. The CDR3 DNA reads TGTGCCAGCTCACAGGGACTTGCCTCCTACAATGAGCAGTTCTTC.

This clonotype was counted between two and nine times. The chain carries TRBV18 and TRBJ2-3; no firm D call. The CDR3 totals 13 residues. Per the germline V gene, CDR1 is KGHSH and CDR2 is LQKENI. V gave up 0 bases and J gave up 5 bases, with 6 bases separating them. The CDR3 DNA follows: TGTGCCAGCTCACCACCGGACGGAGATACGCAGTATTTT. It is translated as CASSPPDGDTQYF.

This clonotype was seen a few times. This chain connects TRBV6-1 to TRBJ2-3; a weak D match, TRBD1 (6 bases). Germline-derived CDR1 and CDR2 are MNHNS and SASEGT. The length of the CDR3 is 15 residues. The V and J ends lost 6 bases and 2 bases respectively, with 15 bases between them. CDR3 DNA sequence: TGTGCCAGCAGGCCCGGGGACACCTACACAGATACGCAGTATTTT. It encodes CASRPGDTYTDTQYF.

The table lists this clonotype with a few counts. The J gene is TRBJ2-1, the V gene TRBV4-3; TRBD2 matches 10 bases. CDR1 and CDR2 (germline): LGHNA, YSLEER. Trimming cost V 0 bases and J 0 bases; bases outside gene matches: 2. This CDR3 region has 17 residues. CDR3 sequence: CASSQEASGSSYNEQFF. CDR3 bases: TGCGCCAGCAGCCAAGAGGCTAGCGGGAGCTCCTACAATGAGCAGTTCTTC.

This clonotype was picked up a small number of times. The chain employs TRBV6-6 and TRBJ2-3, with no clear D. CDR3 length equals 13 residues. Trimming stripped 4 bases from V and 6 bases from J, with 11 bases between. Germline V gene sequence: CDR1 MNHNY, CDR2 SVGAGI (reference sequence). As DNA, the CDR3 is TGTGCCAGCAGTTCTAGGTTTGGTGATACGCAGTATTTT. Translating it yields CASSSRFGDTQYF.

This clonotype has only a few counts. The gene calls are TRBV12-3 or TRBV12-4 and TRBJ1-1; TRBD1 aligns across 7 bases. Trimming cost V 6 bases and J 7 bases; bases outside gene matches: 5. This CDR3 is built from 12 residues. This CDR3 reads CASSRGQIEAFF. The CDR3 DNA is TGTGCCAGCAGCAGGGGACAGATTGAAGCTTTCTTT.

This clonotype was seen once. V gene TRBV20-1 combines with J gene TRBJ2-1, with a possible D match to TRBD2 (6 bases). V lost 7 bases and J 0 bases, leaving 16 bases between the germline ends. CDR1 and CDR2 (germline): DFQATT, SNEGSKA (reference sequence). This CDR3 is 15 amino acids long. The DNA of the CDR3 is TGCAGTGGATCGGGACTTTCCAGCTCCTACAATGAGCAGTTCTTC. This encodes CSGSGLSSSYNEQFF.

V gene TRBV5-1 combines with J gene TRBJ1-2, with TRBD1 as a possible D gene (6 bases). CDR1 is SGHRS, CDR2 YFSETQ, per germline. This CDR3 contains 14 residues. V gave up 0 bases and J gave up 2 bases, with 8 bases separating them. The CDR3 bases are TGCGCCAGCAGCTTGGCAGGGGAAAACTATGGCTACACCTTC. Residues: CASSLAGENYGYTF.